This TCR beta chain was observed in a study of beta chain features in type 1 diabetes. Findings and limits, study-wide: Patients' naive, central memory and Treg TCRB repertoires seemed closer to one another than those of healthy donors. Shorter TCRB CDR3s, moderately but significantly so, were found in Type 1 diabetes patients in all four CD4+ subsets. Unsettled here was the matter of whether HLA type influences TCRB rearrangement.

Of note for this clone: Its antigen remains unidentified. This specimen includes other DNA sequences encoding the same CDR3.

In all sorted populations, purity surpassed 95%. Investigators reverse transcribed all isolated RNA, so they sequenced expressed TCRB transcripts. The protocol was immunoSEQ multiplex PCR, while the TCRdb copy is restricted to in-frame clones and leaves out a portion. The table shows some 640,000 clones, with roughly 13% occurring only once. The source material was naive CD4+ T cells from blood. This TCR came from a man aged 18 to 30 with type 1 diabetes.

The CDR3 DNA reads as TGTGCCAGCAGCTTAGTCCGTGAGACCCAGTACTTC. Encoded protein: CASSLVRETQYF. The chain employs TRBV7-2 and TRBJ2-5; D gene unclear. CDR3 size: 12 residues. Germline V gene lookup returns CDR1 SGHTA and CDR2 FQGNSA. Trimming left V 1 base short and J 5 bases short, with 5 bases between.